This TCR beta chain was identified during a study of cytomegalovirus exposure and HLA in healthy donors. Study conclusions and caveats: In a later analysis, parvovirus B19, influenza, CMV and Epstein-Barr virus appeared linked to several top co-occurrence clusters. Among donors in an Asian-associated ancestry cluster, a later analysis reportedly found fewer N-insertions than the roughly 700-donor mean. A later analysis found that most CMV-associated TCR beta chains appeared HLA-restricted.

A word on this clone: Its antigen is currently unknown.

The length of the CDR3 is 16 residues. In germline, CDR1 is MNHEY, CDR2 SMNVEV (reference sequence). The junction had 4 bases not matched to a gene; V was cut back by 0 bases and J by 7 bases. Primers included in the PCR were 60 Vbeta and 13 Jbeta primers. The protocol was immunoSEQ multiplex PCR, while the TCRdb copy is restricted to in-frame clones and leaves out a portion. The profile shows 95,000 to 150,000 clones, approximately 72% of them singletons. Sequencing was performed on PBMCs. The rearrangement uses TRBV27 and TRBJ1-3; 12 positions match TRBD1. The source is a man aged 18 to 30 in good health and CMV-seronegative. The CDR3 sequence is CASSLSGQGASNTIYF. CDR3 nucleotides: TGTGCCAGCAGTTTATCGGGACAGGGGGCATCTAACACCATATATTTT.